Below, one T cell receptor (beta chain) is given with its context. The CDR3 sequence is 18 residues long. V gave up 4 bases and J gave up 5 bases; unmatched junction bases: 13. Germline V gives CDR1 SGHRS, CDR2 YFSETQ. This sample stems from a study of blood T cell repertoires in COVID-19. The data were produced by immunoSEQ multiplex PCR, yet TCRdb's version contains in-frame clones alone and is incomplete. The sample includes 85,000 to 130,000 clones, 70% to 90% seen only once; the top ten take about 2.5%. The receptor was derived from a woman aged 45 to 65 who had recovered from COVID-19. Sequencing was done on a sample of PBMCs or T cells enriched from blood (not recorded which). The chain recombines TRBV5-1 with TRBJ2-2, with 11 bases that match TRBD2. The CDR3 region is CASSQDRARLAGTGELFF. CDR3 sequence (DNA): TGCGCCAGCAGCCAGGACAGGGCAAGACTAGCGGGGACCGGGGAGCTGTTTTTT. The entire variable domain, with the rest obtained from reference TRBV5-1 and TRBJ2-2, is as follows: KAGVTQTPRYLIKTRGQQVTLSCSPISGHRSVSWYQQTPGQGLQFLFEYFSETQRNKGNFPGRFSGRQFSNSRSEMNVSTLELGDSALYLCASSQDRARLAGTGELFFGEGSRLTVL.